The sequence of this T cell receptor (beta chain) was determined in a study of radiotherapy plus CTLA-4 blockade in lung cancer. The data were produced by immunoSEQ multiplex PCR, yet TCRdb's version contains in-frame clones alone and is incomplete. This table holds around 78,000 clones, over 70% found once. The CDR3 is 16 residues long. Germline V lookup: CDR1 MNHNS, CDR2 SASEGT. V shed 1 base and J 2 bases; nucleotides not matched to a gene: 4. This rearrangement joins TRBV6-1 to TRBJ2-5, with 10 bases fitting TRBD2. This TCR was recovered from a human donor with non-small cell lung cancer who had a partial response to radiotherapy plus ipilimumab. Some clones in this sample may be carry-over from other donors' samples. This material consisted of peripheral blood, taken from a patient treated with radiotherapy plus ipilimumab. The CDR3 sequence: CASSEVSGGPQETQYF. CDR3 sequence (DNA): TGTGCCAGCAGTGAAGTTAGCGGGGGGCCTCAAGAGACCCAGTACTTC.